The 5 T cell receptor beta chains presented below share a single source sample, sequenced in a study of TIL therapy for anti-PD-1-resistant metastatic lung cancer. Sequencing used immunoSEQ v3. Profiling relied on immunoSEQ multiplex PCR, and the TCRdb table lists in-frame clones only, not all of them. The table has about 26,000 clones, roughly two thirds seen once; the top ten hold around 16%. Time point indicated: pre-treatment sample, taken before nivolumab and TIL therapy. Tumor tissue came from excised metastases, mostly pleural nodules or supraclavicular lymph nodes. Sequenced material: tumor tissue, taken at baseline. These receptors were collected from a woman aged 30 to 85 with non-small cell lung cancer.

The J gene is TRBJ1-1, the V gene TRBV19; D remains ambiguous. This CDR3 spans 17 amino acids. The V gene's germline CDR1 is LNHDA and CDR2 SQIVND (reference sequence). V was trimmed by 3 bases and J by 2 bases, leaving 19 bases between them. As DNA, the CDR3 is TGTGCCAGTAGTATGAGGATAGCGGTACAGTTAAACACTGAAGCTTTCTTT. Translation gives CASSMRIAVQLNTEAFF.

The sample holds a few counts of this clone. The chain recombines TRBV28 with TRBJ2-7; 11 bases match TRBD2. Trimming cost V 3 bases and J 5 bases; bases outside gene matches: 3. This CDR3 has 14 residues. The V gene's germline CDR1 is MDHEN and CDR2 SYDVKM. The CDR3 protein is CASSFLAGGNEQYF. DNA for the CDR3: TGTGCCAGCAGTTTTCTAGCGGGAGGTAACGAGCAGTACTTC.

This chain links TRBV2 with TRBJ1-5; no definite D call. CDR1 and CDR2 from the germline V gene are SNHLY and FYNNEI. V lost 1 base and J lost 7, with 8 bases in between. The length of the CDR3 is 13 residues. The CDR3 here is CASSEGLWQPQHF. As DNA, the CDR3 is TGTGCCAGCAGTGAAGGCCTCTGGCAGCCCCAGCATTTT. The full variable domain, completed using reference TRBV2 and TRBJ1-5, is EPEVTQTPSHQVTQMGQEVILRCVPISNHLYFYWYRQILGQKVEFLVSFYNNEISEKSEIFDDQFSVERPDGSNFTLKIRSTKLEDSAMYFCASSEGLWQPQHFGDGTRLSIL.

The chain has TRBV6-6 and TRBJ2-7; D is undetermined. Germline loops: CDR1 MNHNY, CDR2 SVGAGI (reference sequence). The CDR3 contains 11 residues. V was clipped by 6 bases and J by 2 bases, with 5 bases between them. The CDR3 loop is CASRPAYEQYF. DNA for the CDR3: TGTGCCAGCAGGCCCGCCTACGAGCAGTACTTC.

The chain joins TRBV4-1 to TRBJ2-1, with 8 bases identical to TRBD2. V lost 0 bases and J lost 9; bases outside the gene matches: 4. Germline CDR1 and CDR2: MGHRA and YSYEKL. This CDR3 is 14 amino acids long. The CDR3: CASSQDRTSGEQFF. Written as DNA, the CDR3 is TGCGCCAGCAGCCAAGATAGAACTAGCGGTGAGCAGTTCTTC.